Shown below are 32 T cell receptor beta chains from a single sample sequenced in a study of beta chain features in type 1 diabetes. Every isolated RNA sample was fully reverse transcribed, so sequencing captured expressed TCRB transcripts. This table comes from immunoSEQ multiplex PCR, and its TCRdb copy is limited to in-frame clones, with some not included. The sample lists 150,000 to 200,000 clones, about 9.8% seen once, with 2.3% in the top ten. The sequenced sample consisted of central memory CD4+ T cells from blood. The receptors shown here come from a woman under 30 in good health.

A note on this clone: A read error may produce the germline difference seen at one junction end. The gene calls are TRBV2 and TRBJ2-1; 7 bases are a match to TRBD1. Germline-derived CDR1 and CDR2 are SNHLY and FYNNEI. The CDR3 length is 13 residues. In DNA, the CDR3 is TGTGCCAGCAGCGGCCAAGGACAGGCCGGCCTAATCTTC. This sequence encodes CASSGQGQAGLIF.

The table lists this clone with a few counts. This chain links TRBV14 with TRBJ2-6, with D possibly being TRBD2 (5 bases). Germline V CDR1 and CDR2: SGHDN, FVKESK. The CDR3 length is 16 residues. The ends were cut back, 4 bases at V and 0 bases at J, with 10 bases in the middle. In nucleotides, the CDR3 is TGTGCCAGCAGCCCGCCGGGAAGCTCTGGGGCCAACGTCCTGACTTTC. Encoded protein: CASSPPGSSGANVLTF.

There are a few counts of this clone. CDR3 bases: TGCGCCAGCAGCCCCAGGGGTGATGGCTACACCTTC. It is translated as CASSPRGDGYTF. The chain employs TRBV4-3 and TRBJ1-2; tentative D call: TRBD1 (6 bases). CDR3 length equals 12 residues. Trimming removed 4 bases from V and 6 bases from J, with 9 bases in between. CDR1 and CDR2 from the germline V gene are LGHNA and YSLEER.

This rearrangement joins TRBV6-1 to TRBJ2-1; 8 bases agree with TRBD2. Trimming cost V 4 bases and J 3 bases; bases outside gene matches: 8. The CDR3 contains 16 residues. Germline CDR1 MNHNS, CDR2 SASEGT. CDR3: CASSAAGTRSYNEQFF. The CDR3 DNA follows: TGTGCCAGCAGTGCGGCCGGGACTAGAAGCTACAATGAGCAGTTCTTC.

This clone was counted a few times. V usage is TRBV5-1 and J usage is TRBJ2-2, with 7 bases lining up with TRBD1. Looked up from germline, CDR1 is SGHRS and CDR2 is YFSETQ. Trimming took 4 bases from V and 3 from J; bases not matched to a gene: 6. The CDR3 runs 15 residues. As DNA, the CDR3 is TGCGCCAGCAGCCCCGGGACAGAATACACCGGGGAGCTGTTTTTT. This encodes CASSPGTEYTGELFF. The full variable domain, in which reference TRBV5-1 and TRBJ2-2 provide the parts outside the CDR3, is KAGVTQTPRYLIKTRGQQVTLSCSPISGHRSVSWYQQTPGQGLQFLFEYFSETQRNKGNFPGRFSGRQFSNSRSEMNVSTLELGDSALYLCASSPGTEYTGELFFGEGSRLTVL.

The chain employs TRBV5-1 and TRBJ2-5, with 9 bases that match TRBD1. Germline values: CDR1 SGHRS, CDR2 YFSETQ. The CDR3 extends over 16 amino acids. After removal of 4 bases from V and 4 bases from J, the junction contained 11 bases not matched to a gene. The CDR3 sequence: CASSQPQGAGVETQYF. As DNA, the CDR3 is TGCGCCAGCAGCCAACCACAGGGGGCCGGGGTAGAGACCCAGTACTTC.

This chain uses TRBV30 with TRBJ2-7; D is uncertain. This CDR3 has 12 residues. Trimming removed 4 bases at V and 7 bases at J, with 14 bases between. From germline, CDR1 is GTSNPN and CDR2 SVGIG (reference sequence). CDR3 amino acids: CAWTSYEQEQYF. In DNA, the CDR3 is TGTGCCTGGACGAGCTACGAACAGGAGCAGTACTTC.

V and J are TRBV9 and TRBJ2-1, with TRBD1 identical over 7 bases. The length of the CDR3 is 14 residues. The junction had 4 bases not matched to a gene; V was cut back by 1 base and J by 6 bases. CDR1 is SGDLS, CDR2 YYNGEE, per germline. The CDR3, as DNA: TGTGCCAGCAGCGTAACGACAGGGTTCAATGAGCAGTTCTTC. It specifies CASSVTTGFNEQFF.

This clone has ten or more counts. The CDR3 DNA reads as TGTGCCAGCAGTTACGGACAGGGGCAGTTCTTC. Encoded protein: CASSYGQGQFF. The chain employs TRBV6-5 and TRBJ2-1, with TRBD1 matching over 8 bases. J was trimmed by 12 bases and V by 2 bases; bases with no gene match: 0. The V gene's germline CDR1 is MNHEY and CDR2 SVGAGI. CDR3 size: 11 residues.

The chain is built from TRBV2 and TRBJ1-5; TRBD1 matches 10 bases. The germline V gene encodes CDR1 SNHLY and CDR2 FYNNEI. The J segment lost 4 bases and the V segment lost 5 bases, leaving 2 bases of the junction unmatched. The CDR3 sequence is 14 residues long. The CDR3 DNA follows: TGTGCCAGCAGTATGGACAGGGGGAATCAGCCCCAGCATTTT. This codes for CASSMDRGNQPQHF.

The chain carries TRBV18 and TRBJ2-5; 10 bases match TRBD2. Germline lookup yields CDR1 KGHSH and CDR2 LQKENI. Unmatched junction bases numbered 16, after V lost 1 base and J lost 5 bases. The CDR3 contains 19 residues. The CDR3: CASSPLRLAGEEDYETQYF. The CDR3 nucleotides are TGTGCCAGCTCACCACTAAGGCTAGCGGGAGAGGAGGACTACGAGACCCAGTACTTC.

This clone was detected a few times. The genes are TRBV5-1 and TRBJ2-3; TRBD2 matches at 7 bases. Unmatched junction bases numbered 7, after V lost 3 bases and J lost 0 bases. Germline CDR1 reads SGHRS; CDR2 reads YFSETQ. The CDR3 has 16 amino acids. CDR3 bases: TGCGCCAGCAGCTCTAGGCAGCGGGGAAGCACAGATACGCAGTATTTT. It codes for CASSSRQRGSTDTQYF.

In its sample, this clone was seen a few times. CDR3 residues: CASSKTSGMEQYF. The CDR3 region has the DNA TGTGCCAGCAGCAAGACTAGCGGGATGGAGCAGTACTTC. This chain connects TRBV6-5 to TRBJ2-7; 11 positions match TRBD2. The V and J ends lost 6 bases and 7 bases, in that order; junction bases with no gene match: 5. Germline CDR1 is MNHEY and CDR2 is SVGAGI. The CDR3 covers 13 residues.

This clone has a handful of counts. The chain recombines TRBV18 with TRBJ2-2; the D gene is possibly TRBD1 (5 bases). Germline values: CDR1 KGHSH, CDR2 LQKENI. V gave up 3 bases and J gave up 3 bases, with 8 bases separating them. The CDR3 runs 14 residues. The CDR3 spells CASSPLTDTGELFF. DNA of the CDR3: TGTGCCAGCTCACCGTTGACAGACACCGGGGAGCTGTTTTTT.

In its sample, this clone was seen a few times. The V and J genes are TRBV30 and TRBJ1-2; 9 bases agree with TRBD1. This CDR3 comprises 17 residues. Trimming removed 5 bases from V and 1 base from J; junction bases left unmatched: 14. CDR1 is GTSNPN and CDR2 is SVGIG in the germline V gene (reference sequence). CDR3 loop: CAWGTNRGRESNYGYTF. The CDR3 DNA reads TGTGCCTGGGGGACGAACAGGGGGCGAGAAAGTAACTATGGCTACACCTTC. Full variable domain (remainder filled in from reference TRBV30 and TRBJ1-2): SQTIHQWPATLVQPVGSPLSLECTVEGTSNPNLYWYRQAAGRGLQLLFYSVGIGQISSEVPQNLSASRPQDRQFILSSKKLLLSDSGFYLCAWGTNRGRESNYGYTFGSGTRLTVV.

The CDR3 is CASSSDRQGRQETQYF. CDR3 DNA: TGTGCCAGCAGCTCTGACCGACAGGGACGCCAAGAGACCCAGTACTTC. The chain couples TRBV4-2 to TRBJ2-5, with 7 bases that match TRBD1. CDR1 and CDR2 (germline): LGHNA, YNFKEQ. The CDR3 sequence is 16 residues long. With 5 bases clipped from V and 1 base from J, the junction kept 10 bases outside the gene matches.

The chain couples TRBV14 to TRBJ2-7, with no clear D. The CDR3 has 13 amino acids. Germline CDR1 and CDR2: SGHDN and FVKESK. The V end lost 4 bases, the J end lost 3 bases, and 10 bases lay between the germline ends. The CDR3 DNA reads as TGTGCCAGCAGCCCCATACTTAACTACGAGCAGTACTTC. Translation: CASSPILNYEQYF.

The V and J genes are TRBV7-6 and TRBJ2-1; perhaps TRBD2 as D (6 bases). CDR1 SGHVS and CDR2 FNYEAQ come from the germline V gene. The ends were cut back, 2 bases at V and 3 bases at J, with 14 bases in the middle. This CDR3 spans 16 amino acids. The CDR3 protein is CASSLTGTRFYNEQFF. As DNA, the CDR3 is TGTGCCAGCAGCTTAACCGGGACTCGTTTCTACAATGAGCAGTTCTTC.

This clone was seen a few times. The rearrangement links TRBV6-5 to TRBJ1-2, with D maybe TRBD1 (5 bases). The V gene lost 0 bases and the J gene lost 4 bases, with 12 bases spanning the gap. The CDR3 loop spans 15 amino acids. Per the germline V gene, CDR1 is MNHEY and CDR2 is SVGAGI. CDR3 coding DNA: TGTGCCAGCAGTTACTCGGGGCAGGATTCCTATGGCTACACCTTC. Translating gives CASSYSGQDSYGYTF.

The genes are TRBV7-9 and TRBJ2-1; weak D call: TRBD2 (5 bases). V was clipped by 5 bases and J by 4 bases, with 18 bases between them. Germline V gene data show CDR1 as SEHNR and CDR2 as FQNEAQ (reference sequence). The CDR3 runs to 16 residues. CDR3 protein: CASSPREARLYNEQFF. CDR3 DNA: TGTGCCAGCAGCCCACGGGAAGCCCGTTTATACAATGAGCAGTTCTTC.

This clone appeared a few times. V gene TRBV2 combines with J gene TRBJ2-1; D possibly corresponds to TRBD2 (5 bases). CDR3 length: 15 residues. Trimming left V 4 bases short and J 0 bases short, with 10 bases between. The germline CDR1 and CDR2 sequences are SNHLY and FYNNEI. DNA of the CDR3: TGTGCCAGCAGTGTTAGGACTGGCTCCTACAATGAGCAGTTCTTC. This encodes CASSVRTGSYNEQFF.

The rearrangement uses TRBV4-3 and TRBJ1-5; tentatively, D is TRBD1 (6 bases). Germline CDR1 LGHNA, CDR2 YSLEER. V shed 2 bases and J shed 2 bases, with 10 bases lying between them. This CDR3 spans 15 amino acids. DNA for the CDR3: TGCGCCAGCAGCCAAAACAGGGCCGGCAATCAGCCCCAGCATTTT. Its protein product is CASSQNRAGNQPQHF.

This clone was counted a few times. Other DNA sequences within the sample encode an identical CDR3. The rearrangement uses TRBV2 and TRBJ2-3, with 8 bases lining up with TRBD1. The CDR3 length is 14 residues. V lost 5 bases to trimming and J lost 2 bases; unmatched junction nucleotides: 3. Germline V gene lookup returns CDR1 SNHLY and CDR2 FYNNEI. CDR3 coding DNA: TGTGCCAGCAGTTGGACAGGGTCCACAGATACGCAGTATTTT. Encoded protein: CASSWTGSTDTQYF.

This clone was counted only a few times. The chain couples TRBV6-1 to TRBJ2-7, with TRBD2 matching over 9 bases. CDR3 length: 13 amino acids. V shed 5 bases and J 4 bases; nucleotides not matched to a gene: 3. CDR1 is MNHNS, CDR2 SASEGT, per germline. The CDR3: CASSRTSAYEQYF. CDR3 bases: TGTGCCAGCAGTCGGACTAGCGCATACGAGCAGTACTTC.

The chain has TRBV5-1 and TRBJ1-1; D is unclear. This CDR3 has 14 residues. V lost 2 bases, J lost 0 bases, and 8 bases lay in between. The germline V gene has CDR1 SGHRS and CDR2 YFSETQ. In nucleotides, the CDR3 is TGCGCCAGCAGCTTCATAGAATTGAACACTGAAGCTTTCTTT. Amino acids: CASSFIELNTEAFF.

This clone was found a few times. This chain uses TRBV29-1 with TRBJ2-1, with 8 nucleotides matching TRBD1. The CDR3 covers 12 residues. The V segment lost 4 bases and the J segment 6 bases; nucleotides outside the gene matches: 2. Germline V gene lookup returns CDR1 SQVTM and CDR2 ANQGSEA. The CDR3 sequence: CSVAQGVNEQFF. The CDR3 DNA reads as TGCAGCGTTGCACAGGGGGTCAATGAGCAGTTCTTC.

J is TRBJ1-1 and V is TRBV9, with TRBD1 identical over 8 bases. The CDR3 spans 13 residues. The trim removed 3 bases at V and 8 bases at J, leaving 6 bases unmatched. Per the germline V gene, CDR1 is SGDLS and CDR2 is YYNGEE. The CDR3 nucleotides read TGTGCCAGCAGCGATGGACAGGGAGTGGAAGCTTTCTTT. As protein: CASSDGQGVEAFF.

This clone was seen only a few times. The chain uses TRBV19 and TRBJ2-1; D might be TRBD1 (6 bases). V shed 5 bases and J shed 9 bases, with 14 bases lying between them. This CDR3 spans 13 amino acids. The germline CDR1 and CDR2 sequences are LNHDA and SQIVND (reference sequence). CDR3 bases: TGTGCCAGTAGTGTTCCGACAGGACCTGAGCAGTTCTTC. It is translated as CASSVPTGPEQFF.

V usage is TRBV29-1 and J usage is TRBJ1-1; TRBD1 aligns across 9 bases. Germline CDR1 reads SQVTM; CDR2 reads ANQGSEA. The CDR3 extends over 16 amino acids. V was clipped by 6 bases and J by 0 bases; unmatched bases: 11. This CDR3 is CSVGTGTLPVNTEAFF. As DNA, the CDR3 is TGCAGCGTCGGGACAGGGACTTTACCAGTGAACACTGAAGCTTTCTTT.

At least ten counts were recorded for this clone. The chain uses TRBV7-2 and TRBJ2-3; D uncertain. In germline, CDR1 is SGHTA, CDR2 FQGNSA. Trimming cost V 8 bases and J 5 bases, with 11 bases left between them. This CDR3 is built from 12 residues. CDR3 DNA sequence: TGTGCCAGCGGTCTACTAAGAGATACGCAGTATTTT. Translation gives CASGLLRDTQYF.

The J gene is TRBJ1-2, the V gene TRBV7-2; TRBD1 matches 8 bases. This CDR3 is 14 amino acids long. The trim removed 5 bases at V and 6 bases at J, leaving 8 bases unmatched. CDR1 and CDR2 (germline): SGHTA, FQGNSA. The CDR3 DNA is TGTGCCAGCAGCCGGACAGGGAACCCAAATGGCTACACCTTC. It translates to CASSRTGNPNGYTF. Filled out from reference TRBV7-2 and TRBJ1-2, the complete variable domain reads GAGVSQSPSNKVTEKGKDVELRCDPISGHTALYWYRQSLGQGLEFLIYFQGNSAPDKSGLPSDRFSAERTGGSVSTLTIQRTQQEDSAVYLCASSRTGNPNGYTFGSGTRLTVV.

The V and J genes are TRBV28 and TRBJ2-7; weak D call: TRBD1 (7 bases). Looked up from germline, CDR1 is MDHEN and CDR2 is SYDVKM. Trimming stripped 3 bases from V and 1 base from J, with 10 bases between. This CDR3 has 14 residues. CDR3 nucleotides: TGTGCCAGCAGTTTGGGGGGACAGTCCTACGAGCAGTACTTC. Translation gives CASSLGGQSYEQYF.